This entry lists 13 T cell receptor beta chains sequenced from one sample in a study of cytomegalovirus exposure and HLA in healthy donors (dated by TCRdb to about 2017). Receptor amplification or capture employed the immunoSEQ multiplex PCR assay. The multiplex PCR relied on a mix of 60 forward primers for TCR Vbeta segments and 13 reverse primers for TCR Jbeta segments. In its TCRdb copy, this immuneACCESS table keeps in-frame sequences only and misses some clones. Where compared with another copy, unresolved V genes explain less than half of these, and the others have no known cause. The table for this sample lists 150,000 to 200,000 clones; under 75% of them were counted only once. The ten largest clones capture over 6% of the sample. The sequenced sample was PBMCs. Receptors were obtained from a man between 35 and 55 years old in good health and CMV-seropositive.

The chain carries TRBV18 and TRBJ1-1, with D possibly being TRBD1 (6 bases). CDR3 length: 13 amino acids. The germline CDR1 and CDR2 sequences are KGHSH and LQKENI. The ends were cut back, 3 bases at V and 3 bases at J, with 8 bases in the middle. The CDR3 nucleotides read TGTGCCAGCTCACCCTCAGGGGACACTGAAGCTTTCTTT. This sequence encodes CASSPSGDTEAFF.

This chain links TRBV27 with TRBJ1-2, with 10 bases that match TRBD1. The CDR3 is 12 residues long. With 8 bases clipped from V and 5 bases from J, the junction kept 2 bases outside the gene matches. Per germline, CDR1 MNHEY and CDR2 SMNVEV (reference sequence). Here the CDR3 DNA reads TGTGCCAGCCGGGACAGGGGATATGGCTACACCTTC. This gives the protein CASRDRGYGYTF.

The V call is TRBV2, the J call TRBJ2-1, with 8 positions matching TRBD2. V was pared by 6 bases and J by 1 base, with 8 bases of the junction left unmatched. CDR3 length equals 16 residues. Germline CDR1 and CDR2: SNHLY and FYNNEI. The CDR3 region has the DNA TGTGCCAGCAGACCTTCGCGGGGGGCTTCCTACAATGAGCAGTTCTTC. Protein product: CASRPSRGASYNEQFF.

V is TRBV5-4 and J is TRBJ1-4; 8 bases agree with TRBD1. Germline V gives CDR1 SGHNT, CDR2 YYREEE (reference sequence). Unmatched junction bases numbered 5, after V lost 4 bases and J lost 3 bases. The CDR3 contains 15 residues. The CDR3, as DNA: TGTGCCAGCAGCAAAAACAGGGGGGCTAATGAAAAACTGTTTTTT. It yields the protein CASSKNRGANEKLFF.

This chain uses TRBV30 with TRBJ1-3; D is unresolved. This CDR3 contains 15 residues. Deletions cut 0 bases from V and 0 bases from J, with 9 bases between. Germline values: CDR1 GTSNPN, CDR2 SVGIG (reference sequence). CDR3 DNA sequence: TGTGCCTGGAGTGTAGAGGTCAACTCTGGAAACACCATATATTTT. Amino acids: CAWSVEVNSGNTIYF.

DNA for the CDR3: TGTGCCAGTAGTATCAATTGGAGAGAGACCCAGTACTTC. Its protein is CASSINWRETQYF. V and J are TRBV19 and TRBJ2-5; D call uncertain. The CDR3 has 13 amino acids. V shed 3 bases and J shed 4 bases, with 9 bases lying between them. Germline V gene lookup returns CDR1 LNHDA and CDR2 SQIVND (reference sequence).

This rearrangement joins TRBV7-2 to TRBJ2-5, with 8 bases identical to TRBD2. The ends lost 5 bases at V and 5 bases at J; junction bases unmatched: 10. Germline CDR1 and CDR2: SGHTA and FQGNSA. There are 15 residues in the CDR3. The CDR3 region has the DNA TGTGCCAGCAGCCTAGGCGGGGGGCCGGGGGAGACCCAGTACTTC. Encoded protein: CASSLGGGPGETQYF.

This clone was recorded a few times. The rearrangement joins TRBV7-9 to TRBJ1-2; D possibly corresponds to TRBD1 (6 bases). Germline V gives CDR1 SEHNR, CDR2 FQNEAQ (reference sequence). This CDR3 contains 14 residues. The V and J ends lost 3 bases and 7 bases respectively, with 15 bases between them. The CDR3 loop reads CASSFRGGGPGYTF. CDR3 in DNA: TGTGCCAGCAGCTTTAGAGGGGGGGGTCCTGGCTACACCTTC.

The genes are TRBV2 and TRBJ2-5, with 7 bases lining up with TRBD1. The DNA end is more similar to TRBJ2-7, so the J call may be wrong. CDR1 and CDR2 from the germline V gene are SNHLY and FYNNEI. The CDR3 consists of 12 residues. In nucleotides, the CDR3 is TGTGCCAGCAGTGTACAGGGGTACGAGCAGTACTTC. Amino acids: CASSVQGYEQYF.

The V gene is TRBV19, the J gene TRBJ1-2; TRBD1 matches at 10 bases. V was clipped by 5 bases and J by 7 bases; unmatched bases: 10. The germline CDR1 and CDR2 sequences are LNHDA and SQIVND (reference sequence). This CDR3 has 15 amino acids. The CDR3 DNA is TGTGCCAGTAGTCCGGAGTGGGGACAGGGGTTTGGCTACACCTTC. Protein product: CASSPEWGQGFGYTF.

The chain links TRBV9 to TRBJ1-3, with D unclear. The germline CDR1 and CDR2 sequences are SGDLS and YYNGEE. The CDR3 length is 12 residues. V shed 3 bases and J shed 2 bases, with 3 bases lying between them. The CDR3 sequence is CASSAAGNTIYF. CDR3 nucleotide sequence: TGTGCCAGCAGCGCGGCTGGAAACACCATATATTTT.

J is TRBJ1-4 and V is TRBV4-2; TRBD1 is a possible D gene (5 bases). Germline-derived CDR1 and CDR2 are LGHNA and YNFKEQ. CDR3 length: 15 amino acids. V shed 2 bases and J shed 15 bases, with 22 bases lying between them. The CDR3 is CASSQPQLAGFVVFF. The CDR3 DNA sequence: TGTGCCAGCAGCCAACCCCAACTAGCAGGGTTCGTAGTGTTTTTT.

The chain couples TRBV29-1 to TRBJ2-7, with 7 positions matching TRBD1. Unmatched junction bases numbered 4, after V lost 3 bases and J lost 5 bases. The CDR3 length is 12 residues. Germline values: CDR1 SQVTM, CDR2 ANQGSEA. Here the CDR3 DNA reads TGCAGCGTTGAGGGGACAGTGGACGAGCAGTACTTC. It is translated as CSVEGTVDEQYF.